What follows describes a single T cell receptor (beta chain). This entry comes from a study of blood T cell repertoires in COVID-19. As for the study in general: Sources were T cells, B-cell-depleted T cells, or PBMCs; the material itself was cDNA or gDNA.

Clones were read by immunoSEQ multiplex PCR, and TCRdb kept only the in-frame ones, dropping some. The sample shows 170,000 or so clones, around 87% of them seen only once. The germline V gene encodes CDR1 LNHDA and CDR2 SQIVND (reference sequence). This CDR3 spans 13 amino acids. Trimming cost V 6 bases and J 1 base, with 4 bases left between them. This receptor was obtained from a man aged 40-50 years with active or convalescent COVID-19. The sequenced sample consisted of peripheral blood. The chain employs TRBV19 and TRBJ2-6; D remains ambiguous. CDR3 residues: CASSPSGANVLTF. CDR3 in DNA: TGTGCCAGTAGCCCTTCTGGGGCCAACGTCCTGACTTTC.